Listed below are T cell receptor beta chains from one sample, sequenced in a study of response to subunit inactivated influenza vaccine. TCRdb re-called the RT-PCR reads through MiXCR, storing one row per CDR3 protein. The repertoire holds 490,000 or so distinct CDR3 sequences, with around 8% as singletons. The material sequenced was PBMCs from blood, taken around 25 months after vaccination. Every receptor here comes from a man aged 50 to 75 who received an inactivated influenza vaccine. Each CDR3 is given with its conserved first and last residue. The D gene is left open where the match is weak. The size entry is marked missing in some rows and otherwise reads once, few, many or a size class.

clone_size: few
d_call: TRBD2
j_call: TRBJ2-3
v_call: TRBV7-2
cdr3_aa: CASSLGGLAGTDTQYF
cdr3_nt: TGTGCCAGCAGCTTAGGAGGACTAGCAGGCACAGATACGCAGTATTTT

clone_size: few
d_call: -
j_call: TRBJ1-6
v_call: TRBV3-1
cdr3_aa: CASSQFLPSAAGDSPLHF
cdr3_nt: TGTGCCAGCAGCCAATTTTTGCCGTCGGCCGCGGGGGATTCACCCCTCCACTTT

clone_size: many
d_call: TRBD2
j_call: TRBJ2-1
v_call: TRBV5-1
cdr3_aa: CASSLEPSGSSEFF
cdr3_nt: TGCGCCAGCAGCTTGGAGCCTAGCGGGAGTAGTGAATTCTTC

clone_size: -
d_call: -
j_call: TRBJ2-5
v_call: TRBV28
cdr3_aa: CASSSNFGGLYQETQYF
cdr3_nt: TGTGCCAGCAGCTCCAATTTTGGCGGACTGTACCAAGAGACCCAGTACTTC

clone_size: few
d_call: TRBD1
j_call: TRBJ2-1
v_call: TRBV5-1
cdr3_aa: CASSTSQPGQGFYEQFF
cdr3_nt: TGCGCCAGCAGTACCTCCCAACCGGGACAGGGATTCTATGAGCAGTTCTTC

clone_size: -
d_call: -
j_call: TRBJ2-7
v_call: TRBV21-1
cdr3_aa: CASSKGRCHYEQYF
cdr3_nt: TGTGCCAGCAGCAAAGGCAGGTGCCACTACGAGCAGTACTTC

clone_size: few
d_call: TRBD1
j_call: TRBJ1-6
v_call: TRBV20-1
cdr3_aa: CSARDLLTGMSYNSPLHF
cdr3_nt: TGCAGTGCTAGAGATCTTCTGACAGGGATGTCCTATAATTCACCCCTCCACTTT

clone_size: many
d_call: -
j_call: TRBJ1-2
v_call: TRBV10-3
cdr3_aa: CAISEGSGGYTF
cdr3_nt: TGTGCCATCAGTGAAGGGTCTGGCGGCTACACCTTC

clone_size: -
d_call: TRBD1
j_call: TRBJ2-5
v_call: TRBV5-1
cdr3_aa: CASSSGQGLLETQYF
cdr3_nt: TGCGCCAGCAGCTCGGGACAGGGTCTGTTAGAGACCCAGTACTTC

clone_size: -
d_call: -
j_call: TRBJ1-2
v_call: TRBV2
cdr3_aa: CASTSTPGPYGYTF
cdr3_nt: TGTGCCAGCACTAGTACGCCGGGACCATATGGCTACACCTTC

clone_size: few
d_call: -
j_call: TRBJ2-4
v_call: TRBV7-9
cdr3_aa: CASSLTGASKNIQYF
cdr3_nt: TGTGCCAGCAGCTTAACGGGGGCTTCCAAAAACATTCAGTACTTC

clone_size: many
d_call: TRBD1
j_call: TRBJ2-7
v_call: TRBV7-2
cdr3_aa: CASSLRQGASYEQYF
cdr3_nt: TGTGCCAGCAGCCTAAGACAGGGTGCATCCTACGAGCAGTACTTC

clone_size: many
d_call: TRBD1
j_call: TRBJ2-7
v_call: TRBV7-2
cdr3_aa: CASSRTGAYEQYF
cdr3_nt: TGTGCCAGCAGCCGGACAGGAGCCTACGAGCAGTACTTC

clone_size: few
d_call: TRBD1
j_call: TRBJ1-6
v_call: TRBV6-1
cdr3_aa: CASRQGVHSPLHF
cdr3_nt: TGTGCCAGCAGACAGGGGGTGCATTCACCCCTCCACTTT

clone_size: few
d_call: TRBD1
j_call: TRBJ2-5
v_call: TRBV4-2
cdr3_aa: CASSQSPGQKETQYF
cdr3_nt: TGTGCCAGCAGCCAATCGCCGGGACAGAAAGAGACCCAGTACTTC

clone_size: few
d_call: TRBD2
j_call: TRBJ2-7
v_call: TRBV7-2
cdr3_aa: CASSLVLAGGPGQYF
cdr3_nt: TGTGCCAGCAGCTTAGTCCTAGCGGGAGGGCCAGGGCAGTACTTC

clone_size: many
d_call: -
j_call: TRBJ1-2
v_call: TRBV7-3
cdr3_aa: CASRAGGYGYTF
cdr3_nt: TGTGCCAGCAGGGCCGGTGGCTATGGCTACACCTTC

clone_size: many
d_call: -
j_call: TRBJ1-5
v_call: TRBV9
cdr3_aa: CASSGSPSQNQPQHF
cdr3_nt: TGTGCCAGCAGCGGATCCCCATCGCAAAATCAGCCCCAGCATTTT

clone_size: -
d_call: TRBD2
j_call: TRBJ2-3
v_call: TRBV2
cdr3_aa: CASSEALPRGGTQYF
cdr3_nt: TGTGCCAGCAGTGAAGCGCTCCCCCGGGGGGGTACGCAGTATTTT

clone_size: -
d_call: -
j_call: TRBJ2-5
v_call: TRBV28
cdr3_aa: CATIKSWRERTCGEETQYF
cdr3_nt: TGTGCCACCATTAAGAGTTGGCGGGAACGGACTTGCGGAGAAGAGACCCAGTACTTC

clone_size: -
d_call: TRBD2
j_call: TRBJ2-3
v_call: TRBV27
cdr3_aa: CASSLSPAGGTDTQYF
cdr3_nt: TGTGCCAGCAGTTTAAGTCCAGCGGGGGGCACAGATACGCAGTATTTT

clone_size: many
d_call: -
j_call: TRBJ1-5
v_call: TRBV24-1
cdr3_aa: CATSDLRGRPQHF
cdr3_nt: TGTGCCACCAGTGATTTGCGGGGAAGGCCCCAGCATTTT

clone_size: -
d_call: TRBD2
j_call: TRBJ2-7
v_call: TRBV10-2
cdr3_aa: CASSGAERDDEQYF
cdr3_nt: TGCGCCAGCAGCGGGGCTGAGCGGGACGACGAGCAGTACTTC

clone_size: -
d_call: -
j_call: TRBJ2-7
v_call: TRBV7-9
cdr3_aa: CASSLASIGVGEQYF
cdr3_nt: TGTGCCAGCAGCTTAGCGAGTATAGGGGTCGGCGAGCAGTACTTC

clone_size: few
d_call: -
j_call: TRBJ2-3
v_call: TRBV20-1
cdr3_aa: CSAPKGQASTDTQYF
cdr3_nt: TGCAGTGCTCCAAAGGGGCAGGCTAGCACAGATACGCAGTATTTT

clone_size: -
d_call: -
j_call: TRBJ2-7
v_call: TRBV5-1
cdr3_aa: CASSLDVEKSGSYEQYF
cdr3_nt: TGCGCCAGCAGCTTGGATGTAGAGAAGAGCGGCTCCTACGAGCAGTACTTC

clone_size: many
d_call: -
j_call: TRBJ1-2
v_call: TRBV7-8
cdr3_aa: CATQRAPGDYGYTF
cdr3_nt: TGTGCCACCCAGAGGGCCCCGGGGGACTATGGCTACACCTTC

clone_size: -
d_call: TRBD1
j_call: TRBJ1-5
v_call: TRBV20-1
cdr3_aa: CSAVSGTGGPVQPQHF
cdr3_nt: TGCAGTGCCGTTTCCGGGACAGGGGGACCGGTTCAGCCCCAGCATTTT

clone_size: -
d_call: -
j_call: TRBJ2-2
v_call: TRBV9
cdr3_aa: CASKGSLSGELFF
cdr3_nt: TGTGCCAGCAAGGGGAGCTTGAGCGGGGAGCTGTTTTTT

clone_size: few
d_call: TRBD2
j_call: TRBJ2-5
v_call: TRBV20-1
cdr3_aa: CSASWTSGRNQETQYF
cdr3_nt: TGCAGTGCTAGTTGGACTAGCGGAAGGAACCAAGAGACCCAGTACTTC

clone_size: many
d_call: -
j_call: TRBJ2-2
v_call: TRBV18
cdr3_aa: CASSPSKVGELFF
cdr3_nt: TGTGCCAGCTCACCATCGAAGGTCGGGGAGCTGTTTTTT

clone_size: few
d_call: TRBD1
j_call: TRBJ1-4
v_call: TRBV7-2
cdr3_aa: CASSPRTGEEKLFF
cdr3_nt: TGTGCCAGCAGCCCCCGGACAGGGGAAGAAAAACTGTTTTTT

clone_size: few
d_call: -
j_call: TRBJ2-7
v_call: TRBV5-5
cdr3_aa: CASSSTVGEQYF
cdr3_nt: TGTGCCAGCAGCTCCACGGTAGGCGAGCAGTACTTC

clone_size: -
d_call: -
j_call: TRBJ2-1
v_call: TRBV7-8
cdr3_aa: CASSLGDMKQFF
cdr3_nt: TGTGCCAGCAGCTTAGGGGACATGAAGCAGTTCTTC

clone_size: -
d_call: TRBD1
j_call: TRBJ2-2
v_call: TRBV28
cdr3_aa: CASIRDRANTGELFF
cdr3_nt: TGTGCCAGCATACGGGACAGGGCTAACACCGGGGAGCTGTTTTTT

clone_size: few
d_call: -
j_call: TRBJ2-7
v_call: TRBV20-1
cdr3_aa: CSARDLAATYEQYF
cdr3_nt: TGCAGTGCTAGAGATTTAGCCGCCACCTACGAGCAGTACTTC

clone_size: many
d_call: -
j_call: TRBJ1-6
v_call: TRBV18
cdr3_aa: CASSPNDIFLDYNSPLHF
cdr3_nt: TGTGCCAGCTCACCCAACGACATATTCCTAGACTATAATTCACCCCTCCACTTT

clone_size: many
d_call: -
j_call: TRBJ2-7
v_call: TRBV10-3
cdr3_aa: CAVRRSTYEQYF
cdr3_nt: TGTGCCGTACGAAGGTCAACTTACGAGCAGTACTTC

clone_size: -
d_call: -
j_call: TRBJ2-7
v_call: TRBV11-2
cdr3_aa: CASSSAGTRYEQYF
cdr3_nt: TGTGCCAGCAGCTCCGCAGGGACTCGGTACGAGCAGTACTTC

clone_size: -
d_call: TRBD2
j_call: TRBJ2-1
v_call: TRBV12-5
cdr3_aa: CASGWTSGGAQNEQFF
cdr3_nt: TGTGCTAGTGGTTGGACGAGCGGGGGGGCCCAAAATGAGCAGTTCTTC

clone_size: -
d_call: -
j_call: TRBJ1-3
v_call: TRBV12-3/TRBV12-4
cdr3_aa: CASSRRIVPGNTIYF
cdr3_nt: TGTGCCAGCAGTCGCCGGATCGTTCCGGGAAACACCATATATTTT

clone_size: -
d_call: TRBD1
j_call: TRBJ2-1
v_call: TRBV9
cdr3_aa: CASNLGQGPYNEQFF
cdr3_nt: TGTGCCAGCAACCTGGGACAGGGACCCTACAATGAGCAGTTCTTC

clone_size: many
d_call: -
j_call: TRBJ1-1
v_call: TRBV5-1
cdr3_aa: CASSLTGRDDTEAFF
cdr3_nt: TGCGCCAGCAGCTTGACAGGGAGGGACGACACTGAAGCTTTCTTT

clone_size: few
d_call: -
j_call: TRBJ1-1
v_call: TRBV6-5
cdr3_aa: CASSYSSHLNTEAFF
cdr3_nt: TGTGCCAGCAGTTACTCGTCCCACCTGAACACTGAAGCTTTCTTT

clone_size: few
d_call: -
j_call: TRBJ2-1
v_call: TRBV20-1
cdr3_aa: CSASPGSEQFF
cdr3_nt: TGCAGTGCTAGCCCCGGAAGCGAGCAGTTCTTC

clone_size: many
d_call: -
j_call: TRBJ2-7
v_call: TRBV2
cdr3_aa: CASSQGTERNEQYF
cdr3_nt: TGTGCCAGCAGTCAAGGGACCGAGAGGAACGAGCAGTACTTC

clone_size: -
d_call: -
j_call: TRBJ2-3
v_call: TRBV19
cdr3_aa: CASSTPGRARTDTQYF
cdr3_nt: TGTGCCAGTAGTACCCCCGGGAGAGCGAGGACAGATACGCAGTATTTT

clone_size: few
d_call: -
j_call: TRBJ2-4
v_call: TRBV4-2
cdr3_aa: CASSQDNTAIAKNIQYF
cdr3_nt: TGTGCCAGCAGCCAAGATAATACTGCGATAGCCAAAAACATTCAGTACTTC

clone_size: few
d_call: TRBD1
j_call: TRBJ1-2
v_call: TRBV4-2
cdr3_aa: CASSHTDRVYGHTF
cdr3_nt: TGTGCCAGCAGCCACACCGACAGGGTATATGGCCACACCTTC

clone_size: many
d_call: -
j_call: TRBJ2-5
v_call: TRBV12-3/TRBV12-4
cdr3_aa: CASSVRVKETQYF
cdr3_nt: TGTGCCAGCAGTGTCAGGGTTAAGGAGACCCAGTACTTC

clone_size: -
d_call: -
j_call: TRBJ2-1
v_call: TRBV30
cdr3_aa: CAWSVRDEQFF
cdr3_nt: TGTGCCTGGAGTGTTCGGGATGAGCAGTTCTTC

clone_size: many
d_call: TRBD1
j_call: TRBJ2-1
v_call: TRBV29-1
cdr3_aa: CSVGIGGWNEQFF
cdr3_nt: TGCAGCGTCGGAATAGGGGGCTGGAATGAGCAGTTCTTC

clone_size: -
d_call: -
j_call: TRBJ2-1
v_call: TRBV5-1
cdr3_aa: CASSRAGINEQFF
cdr3_nt: TGCGCCAGCAGCCGGGCCGGAATCAATGAGCAGTTCTTC

clone_size: few
d_call: TRBD1
j_call: TRBJ2-2
v_call: TRBV11-2
cdr3_aa: CASSLEQGFGELFF
cdr3_nt: TGTGCCAGCAGCTTAGAACAGGGGTTCGGGGAGCTGTTTTTT

clone_size: -
d_call: TRBD2
j_call: TRBJ2-1
v_call: TRBV7-8
cdr3_aa: CASSFPSFLEGLANYNEQFF
cdr3_nt: TGTGCCAGCAGCTTCCCGTCGTTTCTGGAGGGACTAGCGAATTACAATGAGCAGTTCTTC

clone_size: -
d_call: TRBD1
j_call: TRBJ1-5
v_call: TRBV6-1
cdr3_aa: CASRNRGGNQPQHF
cdr3_nt: TGTGCCAGCAGGAACAGGGGAGGCAATCAGCCCCAGCATTTT

clone_size: -
d_call: TRBD1
j_call: TRBJ1-2
v_call: TRBV6-5
cdr3_aa: CASSSTGTGIGGYTF
cdr3_nt: TGTGCCAGCAGTTCTACCGGGACAGGGATCGGGGGCTACACCTTC

clone_size: many
d_call: -
j_call: TRBJ2-1
v_call: TRBV11-2
cdr3_aa: CASKGKNEQFF
cdr3_nt: TGTGCCAGCAAGGGGAAAAATGAGCAGTTCTTC

clone_size: many
d_call: -
j_call: TRBJ1-4
v_call: TRBV28
cdr3_aa: CASSPSPVANEKLFF
cdr3_nt: TGTGCCAGCAGCCCATCCCCAGTGGCTAATGAAAAACTGTTTTTT